This section outlines one T cell receptor beta chain sequence together with its context. Methods used by the authors: The authors estimated nucleated cell counts from reference gene primer amplification. Produced via immunoSEQ multiplex PCR; TCRdb's table is partial and in-frame only. The V and J calls and clone size were taken over from that table, and D and trimming were inferred from the DNA. The top ten hold under 4% of the sample, which has roughly 340,000 clones, more than 80% seen once. This entry belongs to a study of blood T cell repertoires in COVID-19. Study-level background: Material from acute and convalescent COVID-19 was sourced from the United States, Italy and Spain. T cells, B-cell-depleted T cells, or PBMCs supplied cDNA or gDNA.

Followed over time, Seattle patients had been enrolled while infection was active. V lost 5 bases to trimming and J lost 3 bases; unmatched junction nucleotides: 6. The CDR3 consists of 14 residues. Germline values: CDR1 SGHDT, CDR2 YYEEEE. This clonotype was obtained from a woman aged 30 to 39 with COVID-19, enrolled during active disease. Sequencing was done on a sample of peripheral blood. The chain uses TRBV5-6 and TRBJ1-2, with 8 positions matching TRBD1. The CDR3 DNA follows: TGTGCCAGCAGACAGACAGGGGCCGACTATGGCTACACCTTC. Translation: CASRQTGADYGYTF.